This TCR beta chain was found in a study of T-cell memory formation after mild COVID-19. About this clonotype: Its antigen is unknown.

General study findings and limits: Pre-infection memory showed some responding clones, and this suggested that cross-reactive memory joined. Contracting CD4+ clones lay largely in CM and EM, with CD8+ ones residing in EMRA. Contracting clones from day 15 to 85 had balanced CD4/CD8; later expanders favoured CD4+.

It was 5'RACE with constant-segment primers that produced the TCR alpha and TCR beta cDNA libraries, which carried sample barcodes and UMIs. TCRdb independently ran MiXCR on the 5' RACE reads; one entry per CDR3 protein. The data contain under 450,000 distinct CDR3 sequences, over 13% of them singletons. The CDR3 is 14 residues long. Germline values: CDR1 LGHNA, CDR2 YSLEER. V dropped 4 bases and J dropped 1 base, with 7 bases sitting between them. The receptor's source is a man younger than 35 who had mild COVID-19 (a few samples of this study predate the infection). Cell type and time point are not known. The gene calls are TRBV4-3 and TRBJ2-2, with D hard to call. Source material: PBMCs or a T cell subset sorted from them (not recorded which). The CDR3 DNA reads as TGCGCCAGCAGCCCAAGGCAGAACACCGGGGAGCTGTTTTTT. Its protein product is CASSPRQNTGELFF.